The 17 T cell receptor beta chains below all came from one sample that was sequenced in a study of blood T cells in healthy people across ages. Using a J-beta primer mix together with a sample-barcoded 5' primer, a second PCR was run for about 6 to 11 cycles. TCRdb re-called the 5' RACE reads through MiXCR, storing one row per CDR3 protein. The sample has some 560,000 distinct CDR3 sequences; about 28% are singletons. The same data also contributed to another study, on T cells of mothers and their children.

Sequenced input: blood. The receptor source for this set is a boy aged 2-15 years in good health.

The V gene is TRBV5-1, the J gene TRBJ2-5, with 10 bases fitting TRBD2. The DNA end is more similar to TRBJ2-1, so the J call may be wrong. Germline CDR1 is SGHRS and CDR2 is YFSETQ. The CDR3 is 16 amino acids. The CDR3 reads CARSPGLAKFYNEQFF. CDR3 nucleotide sequence: TGCGCCAGGAGTCCGGGACTAGCGAAGTTCTACAATGAGCAGTTCTTC.

The V and J genes are TRBV7-9 and TRBJ2-7; D is ambiguous. The germline V gene encodes CDR1 SEHNR and CDR2 FQNEAQ (reference sequence). This CDR3 spans 11 amino acids. Trimming took 3 bases from V and 6 from J, leaving 6 bases between them. The CDR3 DNA is TGTGCCAGCAGCTTCCCTCTCGAGCAGTACTTC. Translating gives CASSFPLEQYF.

This clonotype appeared many times. V is TRBV7-9 and J is TRBJ1-4; no firm D call. This CDR3 region has 14 residues. The V gene lost 8 bases and the J gene lost 4 bases, with 14 bases spanning the gap. Germline loops: CDR1 SEHNR, CDR2 FQNEAQ (reference sequence). The DNA for the CDR3 is TGTGCCAGCGCCCATGGGGTTGGTAATGAAAAACTGTTTTTT. Translated, it gives CASAHGVGNEKLFF.

Only a few counts were recorded for this clonotype. The chain links TRBV12-3 or TRBV12-4 to TRBJ1-5; D unresolved. V lost 1 base and J 3 bases, leaving 7 bases between the germline ends. The length of the CDR3 is 14 residues. CDR3 amino acids: CASSLDAFNQPQHF. The CDR3, as DNA: TGTGCCAGCAGTTTAGACGCATTCAATCAGCCCCAGCATTTT.

This clonotype has only a few counts. V usage is TRBV7-6 and J usage is TRBJ2-7; possible D gene TRBD1, 6 bases. Deletions cut 0 bases from V and 6 bases from J, with 9 bases between. Germline V gene data show CDR1 as SGHVS and CDR2 as FNYEAQ. This CDR3 is built from 13 residues. The CDR3 reads CASSLALDSEQYF. For the CDR3, the DNA is TGTGCCAGCAGCTTAGCGTTGGACAGCGAGCAGTACTTC.

The chain employs TRBV7-2 and TRBJ2-3; tentatively, D is TRBD2 (5 bases). V lost 6 bases and J 3 bases, leaving 16 bases between the germline ends. Germline assignment: CDR1 SGHTA and CDR2 FQGNSA. CDR3 length: 15 amino acids. In DNA, the CDR3 is TGTGCCAGCAGGTTAAGAGGGAGTAGGACAGATACGCAGTATTTT. Protein: CASRLRGSRTDTQYF.

This clonotype was observed a handful of times. Here the CDR3 reads CASRSGGNSYNEQFF. Here the CDR3 DNA reads TGTGCCAGCAGGTCCGGAGGCAACTCCTACAATGAGCAGTTCTTC. The J gene is TRBJ2-1, the V gene TRBV12-3 or TRBV12-4; perhaps TRBD2 as D (5 bases). CDR3 size: 15 residues. Between the trimmed V and J ends, which lost 6 bases and 0 bases, there was a span of 12 bases.

The CDR3 coding sequence is TGTGCCAGCTCACCTTTGGCTGCCCCGCATGAAAAACTGTTTTTT. Its translation: CASSPLAAPHEKLFF. The chain recombines TRBV18 with TRBJ1-4, with D unclear. The V end lost 3 bases, the J end lost 6 bases, and 14 bases lay between the germline ends. The CDR3 has 15 residues. From germline, CDR1 is KGHSH and CDR2 LQKENI.

The chain has TRBV7-9 and TRBJ2-5; 7 bases line up with TRBD2. The last part of the DNA fits TRBJ2-1 better; the J call may be wrong. CDR3 length: 12 amino acids. CDR1 and CDR2 from the germline V gene are SEHNR and FQNEAQ (reference sequence). The CDR3 reads CASSFLADEQFF. Here the CDR3 DNA reads TGTGCCAGCAGCTTCCTAGCGGATGAGCAGTTCTTC.

This clonotype was counted a few times. CDR3 nucleotides: TGTGCCAGTCGAGACTTAGCTAACTATGGCTACACCTTC. Protein: CASRDLANYGYTF. The J gene is TRBJ1-2, the V gene TRBV6-6, with D unresolved. Germline lookup yields CDR1 MNHNY and CDR2 SVGAGI (reference sequence). Trimming removed 9 bases at V and 0 bases at J, with 11 bases between. The CDR3 contains 13 residues.

CDR3 DNA: TGCAGCGTTGGGGAGAGGGAGGGGAACACTGAAGCTTTCTTT. This translates into CSVGEREGNTEAFF. V is TRBV29-1 and J is TRBJ1-1, with D hard to call. CDR1 is SQVTM, CDR2 ANQGSEA, per germline. This CDR3 spans 14 amino acids. V was cut by 4 bases and J by 1 base, with 13 bases left in between.

This clonotype is a singleton in its sample. The chain couples TRBV7-9 to TRBJ2-1, with D perhaps matching TRBD2 (6 bases). The better agreement between TRBJ2-7 and the DNA end casts doubt on the J call. The CDR3 totals 14 residues. Germline CDR1 is SEHNR and CDR2 is FQNEAQ (reference sequence). Here the CDR3 DNA reads TGTGCCAGCAGCATGCGCGGGATCAGGTACGAGCAGTACTTC. This sequence encodes CASSMRGIRYEQYF.

The chain has TRBV6-5 and TRBJ1-2; D remains ambiguous. CDR3 length equals 12 residues. Per the germline V gene, CDR1 is MNHEY and CDR2 is SVGAGI. The V end was cut by 9 bases, the J end by 8 bases, with 16 bases between. CDR3 sequence reads: CASRGAGGGYTF. CDR3 coding DNA: TGTGCCAGTCGAGGCGCCGGCGGGGGCTACACCTTC.

The chain uses TRBV7-2 and TRBJ2-7; either TRBD1 or TRBD2 may fit D (7 bases each). The CDR3 runs 14 residues. The V end was cut by 5 bases, the J end by 5 bases, with 16 bases between. The germline V gene has CDR1 SGHTA and CDR2 FQGNSA. The CDR3 loop reads CASSRGREYHEQYF. DNA for the CDR3: TGTGCCAGCAGCAGGGGGCGGGAGTACCACGAGCAGTACTTC.

This clonotype was observed a handful of times. The J gene is TRBJ1-5, the V gene TRBV20-1, with D hard to call. Germline V lookup: CDR1 DFQATT, CDR2 SNEGSKA (reference sequence). This CDR3 has 12 amino acids. V was cut by 5 bases and J by 1 base, with 6 bases left in between. DNA of the CDR3: TGCAGTGCTCAAGGGAGCAATCAGCCCCAGCATTTT. This encodes CSAQGSNQPQHF.

The genes are TRBV21-1 and TRBJ1-1; the table assigns TRBD1, which was not confirmed against the DNA. TRBV21-1 is a documented pseudogene. This CDR3 is built from 16 residues. The CDR3 DNA reads TGTGCCAGCAGCAAAGGAGGGACAGGGGTTAACACTGAAGCTTTCTTT. It codes for CASSKGGTGVNTEAFF.

A few counts support this clonotype. The chain's CDR3 is CASSENRAGDTQYF. CDR3 bases: TGTGCCAGCAGTGAAAACAGGGCGGGAGATACGCAGTATTTT. This rearrangement joins TRBV2 to TRBJ2-3; tentative D call: TRBD1 (6 bases). Deletions cut 2 bases from V and 5 bases from J, with 11 bases between. This CDR3 contains 14 residues. Germline V gene data show CDR1 as SNHLY and CDR2 as FYNNEI.